The clone carrying this TCR beta chain occurred many times. Its specificity is not known. The data originate from a study of identical twins. Germline V gene sequence: CDR1 MNHEY, CDR2 SMNVEV (reference sequence). There are 15 residues in the CDR3. Trimming stripped 5 bases from V and 8 bases from J, with 19 bases between. Study observations and caveats: Within beta out-of-frame sequences, the excess sharing observed between twins was weaker. Modeled out-of-frame TCR alpha sharing in monozygotic twins fell below observed levels. Fewer insertions characterized abundant cord blood beta clonotypes, whereas memory repertoires showed none.

TCRdb reprocessed the 5' RACE reads via MiXCR and lists one record per CDR3 protein. The repertoire has some 630,000 distinct CDR3 sequences, about 7.6% of them found once; the top ten carry about 1.5%. Each donor (without exception) was a healthy Caucasian. In addition, the sample was reused for a study of yellow fever vaccine responses in identical twins.

The specimen was PBMCs. The gene calls are TRBV27 and TRBJ2-1; D gene unclear. The source is a woman under 30 in good health. CDR3 in DNA: TGTGCCAGCAGTCACGGATCCGCGTCATACGATGAGCAGTTCTTC. Its protein product is CASSHGSASYDEQFF.